Reported below is one T cell receptor beta chain. Antigen: not known. The data were taken from a study of cytomegalovirus exposure and HLA in healthy donors. The CDR3 consists of 17 residues. Germline CDR1 reads GTSNPN; CDR2 reads SVGIG (reference sequence). The ends were cut back, 0 bases at V and 0 bases at J, with 15 bases in the middle. PCR amplification relied on 60 Vbeta primers (plus 13 Jbeta primers). Sequencing used immunoSEQ multiplex PCR; TCRdb keeps in-frame clones, though not all of them. The sample holds some 150,000 clones, about four fifths seen once. The study's findings and limits: Highly shared sequence variants in one cluster were likely a sequencing artifact.

Sequenced sample: PBMCs. This sequence joins TRBV30 and TRBJ1-3; D may be TRBD1 (6 bases). The TCR originated in a man aged 25-45 years in good health and CMV-seropositive. The CDR3 here is CAWSVGGAAPSGNTIYF. Here the CDR3 DNA reads TGTGCCTGGAGTGTAGGGGGAGCAGCTCCCTCTGGAAACACCATATATTTT.